This record looks at one T cell receptor beta chain sequence and its context. The data originate from a study of control samples from healthy donors and cancer patients. V was clipped by 0 bases and J by 3 bases, with 14 bases between them. The CDR3 contains 16 residues. Germline values: CDR1 MNHNY, CDR2 SVGAGI (reference sequence). Generated by immunoSEQ multiplex PCR, the TCRdb table keeps only in-frame clones and is missing some. The profile shows about 410,000 clones, more than 80% of them singletons. The V gene is TRBV6-6, the J gene TRBJ1-2, with D uncertain. Sequenced material: PBMCs. The sequence was collected from a man aged 35-49 years with head and neck cancer. CDR3 sequence: CASSYSKVDVDYGYTF. CDR3 in DNA: TGTGCCAGCAGTTACTCGAAGGTCGACGTAGACTATGGCTACACCTTC.